Listed below are T cell receptor beta chains from one sample, sequenced in a study of identical twins. TCRdb called the 5' RACE reads again in MiXCR, with one record for every CDR3 protein. The table shows hundreds of thousands of distinct CDR3 sequences, with more than 13% occurring only once. Specimen: memory (CD45RO+) T cells sorted from blood. These receptors were collected from a woman between 18 and 29 years old in good health. CDR3s include the opening cysteine and the closing phenylalanine or tryptophan. The D gene is left open where the match is weak. Some rows mark clone size as missing; the rest say once, few, many or name a class of expanded clone.

j_gene | abundance | v_gene | d_gene | CDR3aa | CDR3nt
TRBJ2-2 | few | TRBV3-1 | TRBD1 | CASSRTGGRTGELFF | TGTGCCAGCAGCCGGACAGGGGGCCGAACCGGGGAGCTGTTTTTT
TRBJ2-3 | - | TRBV3-1 | - | CASSQGGAGGDTQYF | TGTGCCAGCAGCCAAGGGGGCGCAGGGGGGGATACGCAGTATTTT
TRBJ2-7 | few | TRBV10-3 | TRBD1 | CAISEPKLGQGEDEQYF | TGTGCCATCAGTGAGCCAAAATTGGGACAGGGGGAGGACGAGCAGTACTTC
TRBJ2-1 | few | TRBV4-3 | - | CASSQERRSNEQFF | TGCGCCAGCAGCCAAGAGAGGCGTAGCAATGAGCAGTTCTTC
TRBJ2-7 | - | TRBV29-1 | - | CSVDSGYEQYF | TGCAGCGTTGATTCCGGCTACGAGCAGTACTTC
TRBJ2-1 | - | TRBV20-1 | TRBD2 | CSARSPLAGGDNEQFF | TGCAGTGCTAGATCCCCATTAGCGGGAGGAGACAATGAGCAGTTCTTC
TRBJ2-3 | - | TRBV15 | TRBD2 | CATSRAGGPQYF | TGTGCCACCAGCAGAGCGGGAGGGCCTCAGTATTTT
TRBJ2-1 | - | TRBV10-2 | - | CASSDLPRNEQFF | TGCGCCAGCAGTGACCTGCCCCGCAATGAGCAGTTCTTC
TRBJ2-2 | - | TRBV30 | TRBD2 | CASNPGLAGVTGELFF | TGTGCCTCGAACCCCGGACTAGCGGGAGTGACCGGGGAGCTGTTTTTT
TRBJ1-3 | - | TRBV20-1 | - | CSASLRNTIYF | TGCAGTGCTAGTTTAAGAAACACCATATATTTT
TRBJ1-5 | - | TRBV5-1 | - | CASSPGLNSNQPQHF | TGCGCCAGCAGCCCGGGGCTTAACAGCAATCAGCCCCAGCATTTT
TRBJ2-7 | - | TRBV4-3 | TRBD2 | CASSQGAGVVYEQYF | TGCGCCAGCAGCCAGGGAGCGGGAGTCGTCTACGAGCAGTACTTC
TRBJ2-5 | few | TRBV12-3/TRBV12-4 | - | CASSLRGSQETQYF | TGTGCCAGCAGTTTACGGGGGAGCCAAGAGACCCAGTACTTC
TRBJ2-1 | - | TRBV10-2 | - | CATQFSSYNEQFF | TGCGCCACCCAATTCAGCTCCTACAATGAGCAGTTCTTC
TRBJ2-4 | few | TRBV30 | - | CAWCSGLAKNIQYF | TGTGCCTGGTGTAGCGGTTTAGCCAAAAACATTCAGTACTTC
TRBJ2-3 | many | TRBV4-1 | TRBD2 | CASSAPGLAGGPLRDTQYF | TGCGCCAGCAGCGCTCCGGGACTAGCGGGAGGGCCTTTACGGGATACGCAGTATTTT
TRBJ2-3 | once | TRBV5-4 | TRBD1 | CASSLGATGSAGTQYF | TGTGCCAGCAGCTTAGGGGCGACAGGGTCCGCCGGTACGCAGTATTTT